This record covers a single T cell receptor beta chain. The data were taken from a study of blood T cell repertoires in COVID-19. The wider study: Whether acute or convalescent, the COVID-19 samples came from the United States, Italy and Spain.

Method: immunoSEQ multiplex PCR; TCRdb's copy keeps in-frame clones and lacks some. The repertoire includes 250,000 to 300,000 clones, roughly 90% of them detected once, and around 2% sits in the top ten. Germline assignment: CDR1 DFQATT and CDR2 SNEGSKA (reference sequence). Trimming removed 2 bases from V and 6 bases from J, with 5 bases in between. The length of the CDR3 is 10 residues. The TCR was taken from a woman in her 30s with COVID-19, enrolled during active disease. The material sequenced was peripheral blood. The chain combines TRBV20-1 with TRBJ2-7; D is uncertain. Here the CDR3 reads CSARIAEQYF. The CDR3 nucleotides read TGCAGTGCTAGAATAGCCGAGCAGTACTTC.